These T cell receptor beta chains were read from a single sample in a study of blood T cell repertoires in COVID-19. The method was immunoSEQ multiplex PCR; TCRdb's version includes in-frame clones alone and lacks a portion of them. The profile covers tens of thousands of clones, with 88% appearing a single time and around 3.1% taken by the ten largest. Sequenced sample: peripheral blood. Source of these receptors: a man between 50 and 59 years old with active COVID-19. Both conserved end residues are part of each CDR3. The order of the fields is clone size, J gene, V gene, CDR3 protein. Expanded clones are given a class, and other clones once, few, many or no size at all.

clone size: once
J gene: TRBJ2-1
V gene: TRBV6-5
CDR3 protein: CASSWARGENEQFF

clone size: -
J gene: TRBJ1-2
V gene: TRBV30
CDR3 protein: CAWRLDRTGVYGYTF

clone size: -
J gene: TRBJ2-5
V gene: TRBV6-1
CDR3 protein: CASSEAPALYQETQYF

clone size: -
J gene: TRBJ2-7
V gene: TRBV5-1
CDR3 protein: CASSLTGGFRYEQYF

clone size: -
J gene: TRBJ1-1
V gene: TRBV2
CDR3 protein: CASSERRNTEAFF

clone size: -
J gene: TRBJ2-1
V gene: TRBV4-3
CDR3 protein: CASSQDLAGWASGDNEQFF

clone size: -
J gene: TRBJ2-5
V gene: TRBV5-1
CDR3 protein: CASRLTGGAGETQYF

clone size: -
J gene: TRBJ2-1
V gene: TRBV6-1
CDR3 protein: CASSEEARAYNEQFF

clone size: -
J gene: TRBJ2-5
V gene: TRBV4-3
CDR3 protein: CASSPSGTGRETQYF

clone size: -
J gene: TRBJ1-6
V gene: TRBV15
CDR3 protein: CATSRDQGGWAPLHF

clone size: -
J gene: TRBJ1-1
V gene: TRBV4-2
CDR3 protein: CASSQESAGWYTEAFF

clone size: -
J gene: TRBJ2-1
V gene: TRBV6-5
CDR3 protein: CASAWAGGPNEQFF

clone size: -
J gene: TRBJ2-3
V gene: TRBV7-3
CDR3 protein: CASSLTPGLAPDTQYF

clone size: -
J gene: TRBJ1-3
V gene: TRBV2
CDR3 protein: CASRQTGAAGNTIYF

clone size: -
J gene: TRBJ2-2
V gene: TRBV6-5
CDR3 protein: CASWRNTGELFF

clone size: -
J gene: TRBJ2-5
V gene: TRBV12-5
CDR3 protein: CASGLGQVYQETQYF

clone size: -
J gene: TRBJ1-1
V gene: TRBV19
CDR3 protein: CASSIQQGLNTEAFF

clone size: -
J gene: TRBJ1-5
V gene: TRBV29-1
CDR3 protein: CSVAPGGNQPQHF

clone size: -
J gene: TRBJ2-1
V gene: TRBV7-2
CDR3 protein: CASSLVREQFF

clone size: -
J gene: TRBJ1-1
V gene: TRBV15
CDR3 protein: CATSRVQGSNNEAFF

clone size: -
J gene: TRBJ2-1
V gene: TRBV6-2/TRBV6-3
CDR3 protein: CASSRPLAGNHNEQFF

clone size: -
J gene: TRBJ1-5
V gene: TRBV7-9
CDR3 protein: CASDKGTGGNQPQHF

clone size: -
J gene: TRBJ2-5
V gene: TRBV19
CDR3 protein: CASRTSRGQGVQETQYF

clone size: -
J gene: TRBJ2-5
V gene: TRBV5-4
CDR3 protein: CASSLAGSYQETQYF

clone size: -
J gene: TRBJ2-1
V gene: TRBV5-5
CDR3 protein: CASSLVLSGGRTYNEQFF

clone size: -
J gene: TRBJ2-4
V gene: TRBV11-2
CDR3 protein: CASSSSVSGLNIQYF

clone size: -
J gene: TRBJ1-1
V gene: TRBV10-3
CDR3 protein: CAIRQDSNTEAFF

clone size: -
J gene: TRBJ2-1
V gene: TRBV11-3
CDR3 protein: CASSLDDSYNEQFF

clone size: -
J gene: TRBJ1-1
V gene: TRBV5-8
CDR3 protein: CASMTGVNTEAFF

clone size: once
J gene: TRBJ1-2
V gene: TRBV7-6
CDR3 protein: CASSLLTSGQGARGYTF

clone size: -
J gene: TRBJ2-4
V gene: TRBV7-8
CDR3 protein: CASSSPTGQNIQYF

clone size: once
J gene: TRBJ1-5
V gene: TRBV6-1
CDR3 protein: CASSEAGPNRIKGNQPQHF

clone size: -
J gene: TRBJ2-2
V gene: TRBV5-1
CDR3 protein: CASVEREGYTGELFF

clone size: -
J gene: TRBJ1-3
V gene: TRBV7-8
CDR3 protein: CASSRDSSGNTIYF

clone size: -
J gene: TRBJ2-1
V gene: TRBV5-1
CDR3 protein: CASSDYRTSVLYNEQFF

clone size: -
J gene: TRBJ2-1
V gene: TRBV18
CDR3 protein: CASSPPNSGAYNEQFF

clone size: once
J gene: TRBJ1-2
V gene: TRBV7-9
CDR3 protein: CASSNRGQGLTNYGYTF

clone size: -
J gene: TRBJ2-1
V gene: TRBV7-9
CDR3 protein: CASSLVSGSSKEQFF

clone size: -
J gene: TRBJ1-1
V gene: TRBV5-1
CDR3 protein: CATRGGPMNTEAFF

clone size: -
J gene: TRBJ1-3
V gene: TRBV29-1
CDR3 protein: CSVFTGQGNTIYF

clone size: -
J gene: TRBJ1-3
V gene: TRBV15
CDR3 protein: CATSRDPMGQPFGNTIYF

clone size: -
J gene: TRBJ1-5
V gene: TRBV7-9
CDR3 protein: CASSPSQGLPQHF

clone size: -
J gene: TRBJ1-5
V gene: TRBV7-8
CDR3 protein: CASSPIGGVRNQPQHF

clone size: -
J gene: TRBJ1-2
V gene: TRBV7-9
CDR3 protein: CASSLNGVGRPDYGYTF

clone size: once
J gene: TRBJ1-4
V gene: TRBV12-3/TRBV12-4
CDR3 protein: CASSLLENEKLFF

clone size: -
J gene: TRBJ2-3
V gene: TRBV4-3
CDR3 protein: CASSRGDTQYF

clone size: -
J gene: TRBJ2-7
V gene: TRBV11-2
CDR3 protein: CASSFGVGDSPYEQYF

clone size: -
J gene: TRBJ2-1
V gene: TRBV5-4
CDR3 protein: CASSGTGGSYNEQFF

clone size: -
J gene: TRBJ2-7
V gene: TRBV19
CDR3 protein: CASSRSGTGTYEQYF

clone size: -
J gene: TRBJ1-1
V gene: TRBV7-2
CDR3 protein: CASSLVSPDF

clone size: -
J gene: TRBJ2-1
V gene: TRBV27
CDR3 protein: CASRFGGLAGEQFF

clone size: -
J gene: TRBJ1-2
V gene: TRBV18
CDR3 protein: CASSPSQGGNYGYTF

clone size: -
J gene: TRBJ2-1
V gene: TRBV3-1/TRBV3-2
CDR3 protein: CASSQGTGRGPYNEQFF

clone size: -
J gene: TRBJ2-7
V gene: TRBV14
CDR3 protein: CASSQGRGYYEQYF